The 10 T cell receptor beta chains listed next were all sequenced from one sample in a study of blood T cell repertoires in COVID-19. Profiling relied on immunoSEQ multiplex PCR, and the TCRdb table lists in-frame clones only, not all of them. The sample carries around 80,000 clones, 82% recorded once. The source material was peripheral blood. These receptors all come from a man aged 55 to 69 with acute or convalescent COVID-19.

The V call is TRBV27, the J call TRBJ1-2, with D unclear. The V end lost 8 bases, the J end lost 0 bases, and 10 bases lay between the germline ends. The CDR3 is 13 amino acids. Germline V CDR1 and CDR2: MNHEY, SMNVEV (reference sequence). This CDR3 reads CASSLGANYGYTF. CDR3 DNA: TGTGCCAGCTCTCTCGGAGCTAACTATGGCTACACCTTC.

V is TRBV4-1 and J is TRBJ2-1, with D possibly TRBD2 on 6 matching bases. The CDR3 is made up of 16 amino acids. Trimming pared 0 bases from V and 6 bases from J, leaving 15 bases between. CDR1 and CDR2 (germline): MGHRA, YSYEKL. CDR3: CASSQEFPGTGNEQFF. CDR3 nucleotide sequence: TGCGCCAGCAGCCAAGAGTTCCCGGGGACTGGCAATGAGCAGTTCTTC.

This clone was recorded only once. This sequence joins TRBV10-3 and TRBJ2-5; TRBD1 is a possible D gene (6 bases). The CDR3 sequence is 14 residues long. V lost 0 bases, J lost 4 bases, and 9 bases lay in between. Germline V lookup: CDR1 ENHRY, CDR2 SYGVKD. The CDR3 reads CAISESNRVETQYF. CDR3 DNA: TGTGCCATCAGTGAGTCGAACAGGGTAGAGACCCAGTACTTC.

This chain links TRBV7-9 with TRBJ2-3, with 8 nucleotides matching TRBD1. CDR1 and CDR2 (germline): SEHNR, FQNEAQ (reference sequence). V trimming: 4 bases; J trimming: 2 bases; junction bases outside the gene matches: 5. The CDR3 runs 15 residues. CDR3 sequence reads: CASSSGQGTTDTQYF. The CDR3 coding sequence is TGTGCCAGCAGCTCCGGACAGGGAACCACAGATACGCAGTATTTT.

CDR3 nucleotides: TGTGCCAGCAGCGCCTCTGTTTTGGGCGATACGCAGTATTTT. It codes for CASSASVLGDTQYF. The chain has TRBV7-2 and TRBJ2-3; D gene unclear. This CDR3 contains 14 residues. Trimming cost V 5 bases and J 6 bases, with 15 bases left between them. The germline V gene encodes CDR1 SGHTA and CDR2 FQGNSA.

This clone was found a few times. The chain has TRBV3-1 (or the pseudogene TRBV3-2) and TRBJ1-4; 9 nucleotides agree with TRBD1. From germline, CDR1 is LGHDT and CDR2 YNNKEL (reference sequence). J was trimmed by 7 bases and V by 4 bases; bases with no gene match: 4. The CDR3 runs 14 residues. In DNA, the CDR3 is TGTGCCAGCAGCCCGGGACAGGGAGGTGAAAAACTGTTTTTT. It specifies CASSPGQGGEKLFF.

The V and J genes are TRBV2 and TRBJ1-1; 7 bases are shared with TRBD1. This CDR3 is 14 amino acids long. Germline assignment: CDR1 SNHLY and CDR2 FYNNEI. V shed 3 bases and J 4 bases; nucleotides not matched to a gene: 5. CDR3 sequence: CASSDPTGSTEAFF. The CDR3, as DNA: TGTGCCAGCAGTGACCCGACAGGGAGCACTGAAGCTTTCTTT.

The sample holds a few counts of this clone. The chain recombines TRBV27 with TRBJ1-2; D not certain. The CDR3 is 13 residues long. Germline CDR1 MNHEY, CDR2 SMNVEV (reference sequence). V shed 5 bases and J shed 3 bases, with 10 bases lying between them. The CDR3 protein is CASSPHRDYGYTF. The DNA for the CDR3 is TGTGCCAGCAGTCCCCACCGGGACTATGGCTACACCTTC.

This clone was recorded a few times. The gene calls are TRBV21-1 and TRBJ2-1; the D call TRBD2 from the table was never checked on the DNA. TRBV21-1 is a known pseudogene. The CDR3 totals 14 residues. This chain's CDR3 is CASSKDRASGEQFF. The CDR3 DNA sequence: TGTGCCAGCAGCAAAGATCGGGCTAGCGGGGAGCAGTTCTTC.

CDR3 region: CASSEWGQGAYEQYF. The DNA for the CDR3 is TGTGCCAGCAGTGAATGGGGACAGGGAGCCTACGAGCAGTACTTC. The chain is built from TRBV6-1 and TRBJ2-7, with 9 positions matching TRBD1. Germline CDR1 is MNHNS and CDR2 is SASEGT. V trimming: 2 bases; J trimming: 2 bases; junction bases outside the gene matches: 4. The CDR3 is 15 amino acids.